This T cell receptor (beta chain) was observed in a study of blood T cell repertoires in COVID-19 (dated by TCRdb to 2020 to 2022). A note on the overall study: Samples covering the acute and convalescent phases of COVID-19 were provided by collaborators in the United States, Italy and Spain. The material from the prospective study consisted of cDNA or gDNA derived from T cells, B-cell-depleted T cells, or PBMCs. The dataset comprised deeply sampled blood TCRbeta repertoires from subjects exposed to, actively infected with, or recovered from COVID-19. The samples were drawn from the first 160 participants of the ongoing ImmuneRACE study and from 1,200 or so subjects provided by 6 global collaborators. The repertoires were made available in a free public database intended to serve as a resource for research on the immune response to SARS-CoV-2. HLA class I and class II types, where available, came from metadata supplied by the sample provider rather than from assay-based typing. Nearly every sample came with metadata listing a de-identified subject ID, COVID-19 status, age in years and sex.

TCRbeta CDR3 regions were amplified from genomic DNA by means of the immunoSEQ Assay, a bias-controlled multiplex PCR. On the authors' methods: Nucleated cell counts per sample were estimated from amplification of reference gene primers within the assay. To quantify the absolute abundance of each unique TCRbeta CDR3 rearrangement, sequence reads were collapsed and filtered. For each sample, productive Simpson clonality was calculated as the square root of Simpson's diversity index over productive rearrangements. TCRdb's version of the immuneACCESS table is confined to in-frame rearrangements and falls short of the full clone set. An unresolved V gene accounts for under half of the shortfall where checked; the remainder is of unknown origin. V and J calls plus clone size are reproduced from that table; the DNA served to infer D and trimming. For this sample the table gives 150,000 or so clones, of which more than 85% were detected only once. The ten largest make up almost 1% of the sample.

CDR1 and CDR2 were assigned from the germline V gene (reference sequence) as LNHDA and SQIVND. V and J are trimmed by 5 bases and 9 bases, and the gene matches miss 14 bases of the junction. Counted from cysteine to phenylalanine, this CDR3 has 18 amino acids. The entry retains the CDR3 DNA only, 54 bases that are in frame from base 1. Here is what the overall study found, with its caveats: The quantity of clinical and demographic metadata differed by source and by participant and was supplied without curation.

This clone was recorded only once. Which antigen it targets is not known. Qualities for individual bases were not recorded, and no much larger clone is one base off. Each collaborating institution followed its own protocols to collect whole blood in K2EDTA tubes. For TCRbeta analysis, collaborators shipped samples as frozen whole blood, isolated PBMCs, or DNA extracted from either of those sample types. The sequencing input was peripheral blood. This TCR was sampled from a young man with acute or convalescent COVID-19. The chain couples TRBV19 to TRBJ2-3, and TRBD2 aligns with 16 junction nucleotides. The CDR3 has the sequence CASSSSGTSGGAMDTQYF. The bases read TGTGCCAGTAGTTCTTCCGGGACTAGCGGGGGGGCCATGGACACGCAGTATTTT.